This T cell receptor beta chain was documented in a study of CD8 T cells in ankylosing spondylitis. General study results and limits: The study identified a TCR beta motif of 7 or 8 highly homologous variants that appeared characteristic of ankylosing spondylitis blood. Within matched ankylosing spondylitis synovial fluid, disease-linked clones were reportedly significantly enriched.

Germline CDR1 is LGHDT and CDR2 is YNNKEL (reference sequence). CDR3 length equals 17 residues. With 0 bases removed from V and 0 bases from J, the gap between germline ends came to 11 bases. With regard to this clonotype: Its antigen is undetermined.

Quantitative barcoded 5'-RACE was used to prepare TCR beta libraries. TCRdb re-analysed the 5' RACE reads in MiXCR, keeping a single row per CDR3 protein. The table records around 440,000 distinct CDR3 sequences, more than 15% of them present only once. The sequence came from a male donor with ankylosing spondylitis. The chain couples TRBV3-1 to TRBJ1-4, with a weak D call TRBD1 (6 bases). Sequencing used blood, either unsorted or a sorted T cell fraction (not recorded which). CDR3: CASSQDRRGATNEKLFF. The CDR3 DNA reads TGTGCCAGCAGCCAAGACAGAAGGGGGGCAACTAATGAAAAACTGTTTTTT.